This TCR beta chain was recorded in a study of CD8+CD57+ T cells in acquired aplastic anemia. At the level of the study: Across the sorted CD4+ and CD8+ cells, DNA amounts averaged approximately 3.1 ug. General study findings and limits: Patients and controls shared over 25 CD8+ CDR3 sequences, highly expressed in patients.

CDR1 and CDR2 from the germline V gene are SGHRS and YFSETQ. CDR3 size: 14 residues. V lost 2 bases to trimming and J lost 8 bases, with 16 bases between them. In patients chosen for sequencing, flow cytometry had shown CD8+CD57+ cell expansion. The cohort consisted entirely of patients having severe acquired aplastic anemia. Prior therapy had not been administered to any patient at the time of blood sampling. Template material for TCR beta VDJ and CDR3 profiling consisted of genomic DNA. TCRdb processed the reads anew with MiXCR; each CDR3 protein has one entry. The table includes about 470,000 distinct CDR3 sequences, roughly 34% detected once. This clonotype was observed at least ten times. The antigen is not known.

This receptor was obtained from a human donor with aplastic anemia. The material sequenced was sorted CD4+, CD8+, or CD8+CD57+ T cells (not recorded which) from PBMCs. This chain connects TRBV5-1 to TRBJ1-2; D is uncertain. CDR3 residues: CASSFGVRSWGYTF. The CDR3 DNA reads TGCGCCAGCAGCTTTGGCGTTCGGAGCTGGGGCTACACCTTC. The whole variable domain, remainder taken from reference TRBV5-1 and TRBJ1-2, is KAGVTQTPRYLIKTRGQQVTLSCSPISGHRSVSWYQQTPGQGLQFLFEYFSETQRNKGNFPGRFSGRQFSNSRSEMNVSTLELGDSALYLCASSFGVRSWGYTFGSGTRLTVV.